Shown below are 18 T cell receptor beta chains from a single sample sequenced in a study of a mutant IDH1 vaccine in newly diagnosed glioma. TCRdb's copy holds only in-frame clones and misses some; the assay was immunoSEQ multiplex PCR. The data hold about 54,000 clones, with about 85% observed a single time. Their antigen targets remain unknown. The time point here: week 35, safety follow-up. Vaccine doses each comprised 300 ug of mutant IDH1 20-mer peptide, with topical imiquimod. The sequencing here drew on PBMCs, taken from a glioma patient whose treatment included an IDH1 peptide vaccine. These receptor sequences come from a woman aged 18-35 years with glioma.

This clone was detected a few times. The chain is built from TRBV2 and TRBJ2-2, with D unclear. The length of the CDR3 is 12 residues. CDR1 is SNHLY and CDR2 is FYNNEI in the germline V gene. V was pared by 3 bases and J by 7 bases, with 6 bases between. In nucleotides, the CDR3 is TGTGCCAGCAGTGAGATTTGCGGGGAGCTGTTTTTT. Translated: CASSEICGELFF.

V usage is TRBV19 and J usage is TRBJ2-3; D is unresolved. Germline CDR1 and CDR2: LNHDA and SQIVND (reference sequence). Deletions cut 3 bases from V and 1 base from J, with 11 bases between. The CDR3 loop spans 15 amino acids. CDR3 DNA sequence: TGTGCCAGTAGTATGATGGGATTGGGCACAGATACGCAGTATTTT. Protein product: CASSMMGLGTDTQYF.

In this sample, this clone turned up once. This chain's CDR3 is CASSIGPGGNQPQHF. The CDR3 DNA sequence: TGTGCCAGTAGTATAGGGCCTGGGGGCAATCAGCCCCAGCATTTT. The chain couples TRBV19 to TRBJ1-5; D gene ambiguous. V was pared by 1 base and J by 2 bases, with 9 bases between. The CDR3 runs 15 residues. Germline CDR1 and CDR2: LNHDA and SQIVND (reference sequence). The full variable domain, completed using reference TRBV19 and TRBJ1-5, is DGGITQSPKYLFRKEGQNVTLSCEQNLNHDAMYWYRQDPGQGLRLIYYSQIVNDFQKGDIAEGYSVSREKKESFPLTVTSAQKNPTAFYLCASSIGPGGNQPQHFGDGTRLSIL.

This clone was seen a handful of times. This chain links TRBV6-5 with TRBJ2-7, with 8 positions matching TRBD1. From germline, CDR1 is MNHEY and CDR2 SVGAGI. The CDR3 is 12 amino acids. The J segment lost 3 bases and the V segment lost 8 bases, leaving 3 bases of the junction unmatched. The CDR3: CASRQGLYEQYF. The CDR3 DNA reads as TGTGCCAGCCGACAGGGGCTCTACGAGCAGTACTTC.

This clone was seen more than once but under ten times. V and J are TRBV11-1 and TRBJ1-1; 9 nucleotides match TRBD1. This CDR3 is 15 amino acids long. The J segment lost 1 base and the V segment lost 5 bases, leaving 5 bases of the junction unmatched. Per the germline V gene, CDR1 is SGHAT and CDR2 is FQDESV (reference sequence). The CDR3, as DNA: TGTGCCAGCAGCATACAGGGGGCAGGGAACACTGAAGCTTTCTTT. As protein: CASSIQGAGNTEAFF.

The V call is TRBV5-1, the J call TRBJ2-3; 8 positions match TRBD1. V lost 6 bases and J lost 2; bases outside the gene matches: 11. The germline V gene has CDR1 SGHRS and CDR2 YFSETQ. This CDR3 is built from 16 residues. The CDR3 here is CASMQKTTGATDTQYF. CDR3 nucleotides: TGCGCCAGCATGCAGAAAACGACAGGGGCCACAGATACGCAGTATTTT.

CDR3 loop: CASSSPGTGVGDYTF. The CDR3 DNA reads TGTGCCAGCAGCTCCCCCGGGACAGGGGTCGGTGACTACACCTTC. The gene calls are TRBV11-2 and TRBJ1-2; 10 bases map to TRBD1. V trimming: 4 bases; J trimming: 10 bases; junction bases outside the gene matches: 12. The CDR3 spans 15 residues. Germline V gives CDR1 SGHAT, CDR2 FQNNGV. The whole variable domain, filled in from reference TRBV11-2 and TRBJ1-2, reads EAGVAQSPRYKIIEKRQSVAFWCNPISGHATLYWYQQILGQGPKLLIQFQNNGVVDDSQLPKDRFSAERLKGVDSTLKIQPAKLEDSAVYLCASSSPGTGVGDYTFGSGTRLTVV.

This chain uses TRBV9 with TRBJ2-1; a possible D gene is TRBD1 (5 bases). Per germline, CDR1 SGDLS and CDR2 YYNGEE. Trimming stripped 0 bases from V and 4 bases from J, with 23 bases between. The CDR3 covers 19 residues. The CDR3 here is CASSVDVSGLGAAYNEQFF. CDR3 nucleotides: TGTGCCAGCAGCGTAGACGTATCGGGTCTTGGGGCAGCTTACAATGAGCAGTTCTTC.

The J gene is TRBJ1-2, the V gene TRBV7-3, with D possibly TRBD1 on 5 matching bases. CDR1 and CDR2 (germline): SGHTA, FQGTGA. Trimming removed 3 bases from V and 6 bases from J, with 14 bases in between. This CDR3 is 14 amino acids long. The CDR3 loop reads CASSLFAGRHGYTF. CDR3 nucleotides: TGTGCCAGCAGCTTGTTCGCAGGGAGGCATGGCTACACCTTC.

This clone was detected only once. The rearrangement links TRBV7-9 to TRBJ1-2; maybe TRBD1 (5 bases). This CDR3 region has 15 residues. V lost 2 bases, J lost 8 bases, and 18 bases lay in between. Germline V gives CDR1 SEHNR, CDR2 FQNEAQ (reference sequence). CDR3 coding DNA: TGTGCCAGCAGCTTAACAGGTATCGGCGCGATCGGCTACACCTTC. This codes for CASSLTGIGAIGYTF. Variable domain in full (rest from reference TRBV7-9 and TRBJ1-2): DTGVSQNPRHKITKRGQNVTFRCDPISEHNRLYWYRQTLGQGPEFLTYFQNEAQLEKSRLLSDRFSAERPKGSFSTLEIQRTEQGDSAMYLCASSLTGIGAIGYTFGSGTRLTVV.

The sample holds one count of this clone. V and J are TRBV27 and TRBJ2-3; 7 bases are shared with TRBD1. In germline, CDR1 is MNHEY, CDR2 SMNVEV (reference sequence). The CDR3 length is 16 residues. V dropped 6 bases and J dropped 0; count of bases not matched to a gene: 9. CDR3: CASRETGIGSTDTQYF. CDR3 bases: TGTGCCAGCAGGGAGACAGGGATAGGAAGCACAGATACGCAGTATTTT.

The chain couples TRBV6-5 to TRBJ2-2; 9 nucleotides match TRBD1. CDR1 and CDR2 from the germline V gene are MNHEY and SVGAGI. There are 15 residues in the CDR3. The trim removed 6 bases at V and 5 bases at J, leaving 7 bases unmatched. In DNA, the CDR3 is TGTGCCAGCAGAAAACAGGGGGCGCGTACCGGGGAGCTGTTTTTT. Translation: CASRKQGARTGELFF.

V usage is TRBV6-6 and J usage is TRBJ2-5; D is perhaps TRBD1 (5 bases). Judging by the DNA end, TRBJ2-7 fits better; the J call may be wrong. There are 16 residues in the CDR3. Germline CDR1 MNHNY, CDR2 SVGAGI (reference sequence). Written as DNA, the CDR3 is TGTGCCGCCAGGGCAGGCCTGATCGCCCACTACGACGAGCAGTACTTC. Translating it yields CAARAGLIAHYDEQYF.

The chain couples TRBV11-2 to TRBJ1-2; 7 nucleotides match TRBD1. Germline lookup yields CDR1 SGHAT and CDR2 FQNNGV. The CDR3 covers 19 residues. Losses at the gene ends were 2 bases for V and 1 base for J; bases not matched to a gene: 16. CDR3 loop: CASSLFVKRRDRDNYGYTF. In DNA form, the CDR3 reads TGTGCCAGCAGCTTATTTGTTAAACGCAGGGACAGAGATAACTATGGCTACACCTTC.

The genes are TRBV15 and TRBJ1-2; D is perhaps TRBD1 (5 bases). The length of the CDR3 is 15 residues. Germline assignment: CDR1 LNHNV and CDR2 YYDKDF (reference sequence). Trimming pared 4 bases from V and 2 bases from J, leaving 14 bases between. DNA of the CDR3: TGTGCCACCAGCAACCCCAGAGGGGAAAACTATGGCTACACCTTC. Its protein is CATSNPRGENYGYTF.

This clone has just one count. This rearrangement joins TRBV6-5 to TRBJ1-1, with a possible D match to TRBD1 (5 bases). Germline V lookup: CDR1 MNHEY, CDR2 SVGAGI. V shed 6 bases and J shed 4 bases, with 15 bases lying between them. This CDR3 spans 14 amino acids. The CDR3 DNA reads as TGTGCCAGCAGGCCGGTGGGAGGGACCACTGAAGCTTTCTTT. Protein product: CASRPVGGTTEAFF.

This clone was seen only once. J is TRBJ2-2 and V is TRBV6-5; D uncertain. Germline loops: CDR1 MNHEY, CDR2 SVGAGI. The germline V and J ends were trimmed by 8 bases and 4 bases, with 14 bases remaining between them. This CDR3 spans 14 amino acids. This CDR3 reads CASGDAAGTGELFF. The CDR3 region has the DNA TGTGCCAGCGGAGACGCGGCTGGCACCGGGGAGCTGTTTTTT.

V usage is TRBV7-7 and J usage is TRBJ2-4; tentatively, D is TRBD2 (6 bases). The CDR3 has 13 residues. Per the germline V gene, CDR1 is SSHAT and CDR2 is FNYEAQ (reference sequence). V dropped 6 bases and J dropped 4 bases, with 10 bases sitting between them. CDR3 nucleotide sequence: TGTGCCAGCAGAAGCCGGGGGAAAAACATTCAGTACTTC. This sequence encodes CASRSRGKNIQYF.